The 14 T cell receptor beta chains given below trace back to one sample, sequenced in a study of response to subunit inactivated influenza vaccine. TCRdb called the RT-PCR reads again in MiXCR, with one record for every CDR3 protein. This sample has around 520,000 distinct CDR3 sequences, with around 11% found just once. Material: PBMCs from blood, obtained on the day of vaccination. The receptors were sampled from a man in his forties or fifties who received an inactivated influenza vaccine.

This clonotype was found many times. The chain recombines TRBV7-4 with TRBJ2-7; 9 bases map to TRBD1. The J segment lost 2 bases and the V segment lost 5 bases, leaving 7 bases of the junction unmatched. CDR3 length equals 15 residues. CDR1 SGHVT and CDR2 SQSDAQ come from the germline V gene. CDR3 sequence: CASSIQDRGAYEQYF. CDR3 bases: TGTGCCAGCAGCATTCAGGACAGGGGTGCCTACGAGCAGTACTTC. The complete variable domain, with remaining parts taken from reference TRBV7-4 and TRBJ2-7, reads GAGVSQSPRYKVAKRGRDVALRCDSISGHVTLYWYRQTLGQGSEVLTYSQSDAQRDKSGRPSGRFSAERPERSVSTLKIQRTEQGDSAVYLCASSIQDRGAYEQYFGPGTRLTVT.

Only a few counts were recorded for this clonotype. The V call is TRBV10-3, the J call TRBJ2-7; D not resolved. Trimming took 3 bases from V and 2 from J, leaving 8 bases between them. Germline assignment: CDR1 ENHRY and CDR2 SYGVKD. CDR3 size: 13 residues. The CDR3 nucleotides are TGTGCCATCAGTGAAGGGCCCGCCTACGAGCAGTACTTC. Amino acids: CAISEGPAYEQYF.

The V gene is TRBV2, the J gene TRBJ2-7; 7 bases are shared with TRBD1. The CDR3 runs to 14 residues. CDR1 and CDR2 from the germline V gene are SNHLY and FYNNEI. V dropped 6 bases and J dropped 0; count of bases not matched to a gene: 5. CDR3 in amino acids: CASRLNRGSYEQYF. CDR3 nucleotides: TGTGCCAGCAGGTTGAACAGGGGCTCCTACGAGCAGTACTTC.

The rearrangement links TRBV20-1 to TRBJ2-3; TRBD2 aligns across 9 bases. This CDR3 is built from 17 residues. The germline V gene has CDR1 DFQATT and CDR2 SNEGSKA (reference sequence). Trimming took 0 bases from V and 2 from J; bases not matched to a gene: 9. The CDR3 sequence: CSARDPLAGSHTDTQYF. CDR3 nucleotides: TGCAGTGCTAGAGATCCGCTAGCGGGGTCCCACACAGATACGCAGTATTTT.

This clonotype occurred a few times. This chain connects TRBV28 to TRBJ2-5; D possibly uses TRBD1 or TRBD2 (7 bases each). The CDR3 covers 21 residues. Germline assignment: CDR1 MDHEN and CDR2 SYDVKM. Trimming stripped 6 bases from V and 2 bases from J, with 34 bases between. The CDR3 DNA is TGTGCCAGCAGCACCCTCGCCCGGGACAGTTCCCGGCGGGAGATACAAGAGACCCAGTACTTC. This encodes CASSTLARDSSRREIQETQYF. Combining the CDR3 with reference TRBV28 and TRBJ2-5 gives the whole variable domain DVKVTQSSRYLVKRTGEKVFLECVQDMDHENMFWYRQDPGLGLRLIYFSYDVKMKEKGDIPEGYSVSREKKERFSLILESASTNQTSMYLCASSTLARDSSRREIQETQYFGPGTRLLVL.

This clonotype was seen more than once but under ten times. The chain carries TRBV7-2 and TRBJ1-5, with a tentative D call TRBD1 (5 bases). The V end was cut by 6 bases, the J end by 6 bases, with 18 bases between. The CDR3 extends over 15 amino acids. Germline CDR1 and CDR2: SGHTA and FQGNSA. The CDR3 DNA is TGTGCCAGCAGACTTGGGGGGGGGTCGTCTCAGCCCCAGCATTTT. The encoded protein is CASRLGGGSSQPQHF.

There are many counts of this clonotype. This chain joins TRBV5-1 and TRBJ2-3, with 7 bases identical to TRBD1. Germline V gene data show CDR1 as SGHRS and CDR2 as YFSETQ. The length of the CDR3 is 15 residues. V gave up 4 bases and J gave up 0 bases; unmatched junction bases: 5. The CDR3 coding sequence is TGCGCCAGCAGCAGGAGGACAGGTAGCACAGATACGCAGTATTTT. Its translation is CASSRRTGSTDTQYF.

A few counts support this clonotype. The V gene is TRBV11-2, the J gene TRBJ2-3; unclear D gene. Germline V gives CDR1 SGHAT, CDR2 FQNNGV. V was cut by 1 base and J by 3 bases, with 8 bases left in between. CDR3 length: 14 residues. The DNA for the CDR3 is TGTGCCAGCAGCTTAGGAAGTGTGACAGATACGCAGTATTTT. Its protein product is CASSLGSVTDTQYF.

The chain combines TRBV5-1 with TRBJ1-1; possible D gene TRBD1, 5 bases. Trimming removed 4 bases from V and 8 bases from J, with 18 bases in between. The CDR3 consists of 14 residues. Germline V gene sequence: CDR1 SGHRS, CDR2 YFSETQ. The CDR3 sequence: CASSPVARDWEAFF. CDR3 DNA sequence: TGCGCCAGCAGCCCGGTGGCTCGGGACTGGGAAGCTTTCTTT.

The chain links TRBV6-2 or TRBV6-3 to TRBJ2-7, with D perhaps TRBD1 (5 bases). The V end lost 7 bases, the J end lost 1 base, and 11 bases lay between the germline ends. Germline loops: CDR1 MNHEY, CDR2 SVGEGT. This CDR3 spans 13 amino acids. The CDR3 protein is CASTFRQSYEQYF. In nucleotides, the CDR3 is TGTGCCAGCACCTTCAGACAGTCCTACGAGCAGTACTTC.

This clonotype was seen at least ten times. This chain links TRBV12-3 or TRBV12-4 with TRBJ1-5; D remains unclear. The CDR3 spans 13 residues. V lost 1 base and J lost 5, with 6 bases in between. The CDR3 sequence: CASSLGEHQPQHF. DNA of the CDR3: TGTGCCAGCAGTTTAGGGGAGCATCAGCCCCAGCATTTT.

The CDR3 DNA reads TGTGCCAGCACTCGGAGAGGGGGGACCTACGAGCAGTACTTC. It specifies CASTRRGGTYEQYF. The rearrangement links TRBV12-3 or TRBV12-4 to TRBJ2-7, with D perhaps assigned TRBD1 or TRBD2 (6 bases each). V was pared by 7 bases and J by 2 bases, with 15 bases between. The CDR3 contains 14 residues.

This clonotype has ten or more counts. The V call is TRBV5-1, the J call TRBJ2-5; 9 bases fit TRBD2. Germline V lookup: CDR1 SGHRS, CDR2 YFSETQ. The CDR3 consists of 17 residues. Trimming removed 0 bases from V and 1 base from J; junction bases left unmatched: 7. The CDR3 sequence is CASSLGRTSVLQETQYF. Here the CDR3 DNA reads TGCGCCAGCAGCTTGGGACGGACTAGCGTGCTCCAAGAGACCCAGTACTTC.

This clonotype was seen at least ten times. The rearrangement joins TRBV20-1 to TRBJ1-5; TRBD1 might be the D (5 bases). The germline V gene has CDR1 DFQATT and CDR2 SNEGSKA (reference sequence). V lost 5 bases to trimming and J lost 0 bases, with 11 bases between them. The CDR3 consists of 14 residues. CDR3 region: CSAGGVYSNQPQHF. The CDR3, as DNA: TGCAGTGCTGGGGGGGTCTATAGCAATCAGCCCCAGCATTTT.